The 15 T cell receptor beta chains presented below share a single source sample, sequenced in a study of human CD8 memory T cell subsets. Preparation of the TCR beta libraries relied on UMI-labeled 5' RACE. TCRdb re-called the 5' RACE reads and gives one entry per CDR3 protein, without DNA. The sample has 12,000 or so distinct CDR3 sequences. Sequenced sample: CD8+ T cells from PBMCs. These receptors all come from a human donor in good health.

CDR3 in amino acids: CSVRSGRKNEQYF. The chain has TRBV29-1 and TRBJ2-7; TCRdb's D call, TRBD2, is unchecked because there is no DNA. The CDR3 spans 13 residues. Germline V CDR1 and CDR2: SQVTM, ANQGSEA.

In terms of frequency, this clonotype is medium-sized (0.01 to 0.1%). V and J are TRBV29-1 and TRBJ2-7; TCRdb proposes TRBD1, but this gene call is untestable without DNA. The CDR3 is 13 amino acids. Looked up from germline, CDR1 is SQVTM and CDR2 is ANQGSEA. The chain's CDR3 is CSVTGQGPYEQYF.

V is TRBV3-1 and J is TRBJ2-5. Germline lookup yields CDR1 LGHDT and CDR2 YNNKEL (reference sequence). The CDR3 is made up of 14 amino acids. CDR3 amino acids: CASSQVDYQETQYF.

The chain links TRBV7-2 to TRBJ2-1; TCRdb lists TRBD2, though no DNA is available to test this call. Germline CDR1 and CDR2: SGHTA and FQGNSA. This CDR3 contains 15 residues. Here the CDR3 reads CASRLEASGTGEQFF.

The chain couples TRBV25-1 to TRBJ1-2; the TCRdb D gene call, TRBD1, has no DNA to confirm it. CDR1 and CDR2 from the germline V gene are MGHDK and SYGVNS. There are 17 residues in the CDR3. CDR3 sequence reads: CASSEYTPRAGGYGYTF.

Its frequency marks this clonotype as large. The CDR3 loop is CASSISLAEYNEQFF. The V call is TRBV19, the J call TRBJ2-1; checking the TCRdb D call of TRBD2 is not possible without DNA. The CDR3 totals 15 residues. The germline gives CDR1 LNHDA, CDR2 SQIVND (reference sequence). Drawing the rest from reference TRBV19 and TRBJ2-1, the complete variable domain is DGGITQSPKYLFRKEGQNVTLSCEQNLNHDAMYWYRQDPGQGLRLIYYSQIVNDFQKGDIAEGYSVSREKKESFPLTVTSAQKNPTAFYLCASSISLAEYNEQFFGPGTRLTVL.

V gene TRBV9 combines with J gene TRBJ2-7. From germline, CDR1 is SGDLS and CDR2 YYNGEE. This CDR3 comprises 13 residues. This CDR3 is CASSVVSGYEQYF. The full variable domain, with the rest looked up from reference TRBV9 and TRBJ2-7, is DSGVTQTPKHLITATGQRVTLRCSPRSGDLSVYWYQQSLDQGLQFLIQYYNGEERAKGNILERFSAQQFPDLHSELNLSSLELGDSALYFCASSVVSGYEQYFGPGTRLTVT.

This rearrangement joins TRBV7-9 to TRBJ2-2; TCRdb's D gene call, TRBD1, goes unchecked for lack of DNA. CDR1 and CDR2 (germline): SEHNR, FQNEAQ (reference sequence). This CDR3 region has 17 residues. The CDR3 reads CASTPLGRGRRTGELFF. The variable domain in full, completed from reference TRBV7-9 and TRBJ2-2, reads DTGVSQNPRHKITKRGQNVTFRCDPISEHNRLYWYRQTLGQGPEFLTYFQNEAQLEKSRLLSDRFSAERPKGSFSTLEIQRTEQGDSAMYLCASTPLGRGRRTGELFFGEGSRLTVL.

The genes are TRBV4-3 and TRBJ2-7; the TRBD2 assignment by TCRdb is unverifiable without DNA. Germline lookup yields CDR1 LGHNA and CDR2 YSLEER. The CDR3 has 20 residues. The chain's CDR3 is CASSQEGLAGGLTDSYEQYF.

CDR3 sequence reads: CASSFGRTGELFF. The chain recombines TRBV12-3 or TRBV12-4 with TRBJ2-2. The CDR3 is 13 amino acids.

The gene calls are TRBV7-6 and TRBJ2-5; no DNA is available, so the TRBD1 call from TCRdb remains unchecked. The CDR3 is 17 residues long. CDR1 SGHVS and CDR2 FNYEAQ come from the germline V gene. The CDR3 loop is CASSLAATGGSQETQYF.

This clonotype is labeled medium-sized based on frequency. CDR3 in amino acids: CSVALAPETQYF. The chain combines TRBV29-1 with TRBJ2-5; TCRdb outputs TRBD1, but without DNA this stays unchecked. CDR3 length equals 12 residues. Germline assignment: CDR1 SQVTM and CDR2 ANQGSEA.

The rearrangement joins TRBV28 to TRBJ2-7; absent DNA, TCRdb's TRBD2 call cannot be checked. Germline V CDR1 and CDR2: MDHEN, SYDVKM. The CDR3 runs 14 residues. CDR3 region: CASSSMATGYEQYF.

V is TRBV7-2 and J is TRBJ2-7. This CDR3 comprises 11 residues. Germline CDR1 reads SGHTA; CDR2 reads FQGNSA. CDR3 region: CASSTSYEQYF.

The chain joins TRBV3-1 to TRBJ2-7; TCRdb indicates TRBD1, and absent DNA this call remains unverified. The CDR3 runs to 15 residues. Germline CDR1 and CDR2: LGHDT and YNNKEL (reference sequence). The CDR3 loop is CASSPQRGLHYEQYF.